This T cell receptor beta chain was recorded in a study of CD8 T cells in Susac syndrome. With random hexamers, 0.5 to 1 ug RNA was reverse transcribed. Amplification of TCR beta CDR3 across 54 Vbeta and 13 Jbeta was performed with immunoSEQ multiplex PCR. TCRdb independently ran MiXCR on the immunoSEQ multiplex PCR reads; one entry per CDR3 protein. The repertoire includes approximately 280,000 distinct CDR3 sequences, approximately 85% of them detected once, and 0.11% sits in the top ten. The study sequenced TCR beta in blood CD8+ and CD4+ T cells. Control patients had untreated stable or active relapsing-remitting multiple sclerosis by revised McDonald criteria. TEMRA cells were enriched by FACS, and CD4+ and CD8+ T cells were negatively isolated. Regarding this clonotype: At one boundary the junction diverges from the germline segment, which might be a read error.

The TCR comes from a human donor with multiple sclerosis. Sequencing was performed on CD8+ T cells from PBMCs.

CDR3 region: CASNLGEGLIEQYF. CDR3 DNA: TGTGCCAGCAACTTAGGAGAGGGACTAATCGAGCAGTACTTC. V is TRBV11-2 and J is TRBJ2-7, with 7 bases lining up with TRBD2. CDR3 length: 14 residues. Germline V CDR1 and CDR2: SGHAT, FQNNGV.